These 14 T cell receptor beta chains came from one sample sequenced in a study of PD-1 blockade in classical Hodgkin lymphoma. Relapse was seen in all patients after autologous stem cell transplantation, and brentuximab vedotin exposure was variable. Data came from immunoSEQ multiplex PCR; TCRdb stores just in-frame clones and leaves some out. Among around 46,000 clones listed, roughly 80% were seen once. Sequencing was performed on peripheral blood mononuclear cells (PBMCs), taken before the second cycle of nivolumab. The receptors shown here come from a human donor with classical Hodgkin lymphoma.

The rearrangement uses TRBV5-4 and TRBJ2-5, with 11 bases lining up with TRBD2. The germline V gene encodes CDR1 SGHNT and CDR2 YYREEE (reference sequence). The length of the CDR3 is 14 residues. The ends lost 4 bases at V and 2 bases at J; junction bases unmatched: 1. CDR3 nucleotides: TGTGCCAGCAGCCTAGCGGGGGGACAAGAGACCCAGTACTTC. It encodes CASSLAGGQETQYF.

The chain is built from TRBV6-5 and TRBJ1-1, with TRBD1 identical over 9 bases. Trimming at V came to 6 bases and at J to 4 bases, leaving 6 bases not matched to a gene. The CDR3 spans 14 residues. Germline V gene sequence: CDR1 MNHEY, CDR2 SVGAGI. CDR3 nucleotide sequence: TGTGCCAGCAGACCCGGGACAGGGAGCACTGAAGCTTTCTTT. Translated, it gives CASRPGTGSTEAFF.

This clone was recorded only once. V and J are TRBV6-7 and TRBJ2-5; 11 bases are shared with TRBD2. TRBV6-7 is sorted into the ORF group, with uncertain function. The V and J ends lost 2 bases and 4 bases, in that order; junction bases with no gene match: 21. The CDR3 extends over 21 amino acids. In DNA form, the CDR3 reads TGTGCCAGCAGTTACGGACCCGTAGCCCCTACTAGCGGGAGAGCGAGAGAGACCCAGTACTTC. Translating it yields CASSYGPVAPTSGRARETQYF.

The DNA of the CDR3 is TGTGCCAGCAGCCGTGCCGGGACGGCGAGTCCCTACGAGCAGTACTTC. Translation: CASSRAGTASPYEQYF. The chain employs TRBV7-2 and TRBJ2-7; either TRBD1 or TRBD2 may supply D (5 bases each). CDR1 is SGHTA, CDR2 FQGNSA, per germline. The V and J ends lost 5 bases and 2 bases respectively, with 19 bases between them. The CDR3 covers 16 residues.

V and J are TRBV6-1 and TRBJ1-5, with D possibly TRBD1 on 5 matching bases. CDR1 is MNHNS, CDR2 SASEGT, per germline. Deletions cut 4 bases from V and 0 bases from J, with 22 bases between. The CDR3 length is 19 residues. The CDR3 reads CASSASGRASPFSNQPQHF. The CDR3, as DNA: TGTGCCAGCAGTGCCTCTGGCAGGGCGTCTCCATTTAGCAATCAGCCCCAGCATTTT.

The rearrangement links TRBV5-1 to TRBJ1-1, with 9 bases aligning to TRBD1. After removal of 3 bases from V and 12 bases from J, the junction contained 6 bases not matched to a gene. CDR1 and CDR2 from the germline V gene are SGHRS and YFSETQ. This CDR3 spans 12 amino acids. Written as DNA, the CDR3 is TGCGCCAGCAGCTGGGACAGGGATTCTACTTTCTTT. Protein sequence: CASSWDRDSTFF. Variable domain in full (rest from reference TRBV5-1 and TRBJ1-1): KAGVTQTPRYLIKTRGQQVTLSCSPISGHRSVSWYQQTPGQGLQFLFEYFSETQRNKGNFPGRFSGRQFSNSRSEMNVSTLELGDSALYLCASSWDRDSTFFGQGTRLTVV.

This chain joins TRBV6-5 and TRBJ2-7; TRBD2 matches at 15 bases. Germline CDR1 is MNHEY and CDR2 is SVGAGI. V trimming: 4 bases; J trimming: 10 bases; junction bases outside the gene matches: 8. The CDR3 is made up of 15 amino acids. CDR3 bases: TGTGCCAGCAGTTCTCCGGGACTAGCGGGAGGTATTCAGTACTTC. Protein sequence: CASSSPGLAGGIQYF.

CDR3 region: CASSTGTGSSLNAYTF. The CDR3 DNA reads as TGTGCCAGCAGCACTGGGACAGGGAGTTCCCTAAATGCCTACACCTTC. V is TRBV2 and J is TRBJ1-2; 9 bases fit TRBD1. Looked up from germline, CDR1 is SNHLY and CDR2 is FYNNEI. The CDR3 has 16 residues. With 6 bases clipped from V and 10 bases from J, the junction kept 18 bases outside the gene matches.

CDR3 sequence (DNA): TGCAGCGTTGACCTTAGCGGGGGTGAAAGAGATACGCAGTATTTT. It is translated as CSVDLSGGERDTQYF. The gene calls are TRBV29-1 and TRBJ2-3; 9 bases are shared with TRBD2. CDR1 and CDR2 from the germline V gene are SQVTM and ANQGSEA. CDR3 length equals 15 residues. After removal of 3 bases from V and 5 bases from J, the junction contained 9 bases not matched to a gene.

The chain carries TRBV11-3 and TRBJ2-1, with 7 bases fitting TRBD1. Germline values: CDR1 SGHNT, CDR2 YENEEA. With 0 bases clipped from V and 2 bases from J, the junction kept 4 bases outside the gene matches. The CDR3 sequence is 16 residues long. The CDR3 loop is CASSLDAGGAYNEQFF. CDR3 nucleotides: TGTGCCAGCAGCTTAGATGCAGGGGGAGCCTACAATGAGCAGTTCTTC.

The chain has TRBV12-5 and TRBJ1-1, with D possibly matching TRBD1 (5 bases). Trimming removed 1 base at V and 7 bases at J, with 16 bases between. This CDR3 contains 15 residues. Germline values: CDR1 LGHNT, CDR2 FRNRAP. CDR3 in DNA: TGTGCTAGTGGTTTGGGACTCTTTGGGACGGATGAAGCTTTCTTT. It codes for CASGLGLFGTDEAFF. The whole variable domain, remainder taken from reference TRBV12-5 and TRBJ1-1, is DARVTQTPRHKVTEMGQEVTMRCQPILGHNTVFWYRQTMMQGLELLAYFRNRAPLDDSGMPKDRFSAEMPDATLATLKIQPSEPRDSAVYFCASGLGLFGTDEAFFGQGTRLTVV.

This sequence joins TRBV2 and TRBJ2-7; 12 positions agree with TRBD1. This CDR3 region has 14 residues. After removal of 4 bases from V and 4 bases from J, the junction contained 2 bases not matched to a gene. Germline CDR1 and CDR2: SNHLY and FYNNEI. CDR3 DNA sequence: TGTGCCAGCAGTGTGGGACAGGGGGCTTACGAGCAGTACTTC. Translation gives CASSVGQGAYEQYF.

Only one count was recorded for this clone. The chain uses TRBV11-2 and TRBJ1-1, with D possibly matching TRBD1 (5 bases). CDR3 length equals 12 residues. V shed 5 bases and J shed 13 bases, with 17 bases lying between them. The germline V gene has CDR1 SGHAT and CDR2 FQNNGV. The CDR3 nucleotides are TGTGCCAGCAGCACATCCTGGAGGGGTCGTTTCTTT. Translation gives CASSTSWRGRFF.

The chain links TRBV19 to TRBJ1-6, with a weak D call TRBD1 (5 bases). Trimming cost V 3 bases and J 10 bases, with 13 bases left between them. The germline V gene has CDR1 LNHDA and CDR2 SQIVND (reference sequence). The CDR3 is 14 residues long. The CDR3 coding sequence is TGTGCCAGTAGTATGGCATGGGGCGAATCACCCCTCCACTTT. It translates to CASSMAWGESPLHF. Complete variable domain (other parts from reference TRBV19 and TRBJ1-6): DGGITQSPKYLFRKEGQNVTLSCEQNLNHDAMYWYRQDPGQGLRLIYYSQIVNDFQKGDIAEGYSVSREKKESFPLTVTSAQKNPTAFYLCASSMAWGESPLHFGNGTRLTVT.